The rows below give T cell receptor beta chains drawn from one sample of a study of T cells in Graves' hyperthyroidism and ophthalmopathy. Each CDR3 protein is one row after TCRdb ran MiXCR on the multiplex PCR reads. The sample gives roughly 700,000 distinct CDR3 sequences, around a sixth of which show up once; 15% to 18% is in the top ten. Material: blood. These receptors were obtained from a man in his fifties with Graves' hyperthyroidism. The CDR3 runs from the conserved cysteine through the conserved F or W. A D gene is named only where the DNA matches it firmly. Only some rows state a clone size, as once, few, many or a class for expanded clones.

>TRBJ1-3|-|few|TRBV4-1
TGCGCCAGCAGCCAAGTATTCTCTGGAAACACCATATATTTT
CASSQVFSGNTIYF
>TRBJ2-2|-|-|TRBV27
TGTGCCAGCAGTTTCCTCGACACCGGGGAGCTGTTTTTT
CASSFLDTGELFF
>TRBJ1-2|-|many|TRBV10-3
TGTGCCATCAGTGGGAGCTTTAACTATGGCTACACCTTC
CAISGSFNYGYTF
>TRBJ1-1|-|many|TRBV29-1
TGCAGCGTTGCGAGTCGGGGGGACACTGAAGCTTTCTTT
CSVASRGDTEAFF
>TRBJ2-3|-|once|TRBV30
TGTGCCTGGAGTTCGGAGACAGATACGCAGTATTTT
CAWSSETDTQYF
>TRBJ1-2|-|-|TRBV20-1
TGCAGTGCTAGAGAGCCAGCGAACAGGCAACTTAACTATGGCTACACCTTC
CSAREPANRQLNYGYTF
>TRBJ1-2|-|-|TRBV5-1
TGCGCCAGCAGCTTCCACGGGGCGGCTAACTATGGCTACACCTTC
CASSFHGAANYGYTF
>TRBJ1-2|TRBD1|many|TRBV2
TGTGCCAGCAGGGATCGACAGGGCCTAGGTGGCTACACCTTC
CASRDRQGLGGYTF
>TRBJ1-2|TRBD1|-|TRBV3-1
TGTGCCAGCAGCCAAGCGGGGACAGGCGAATTTTATGGCTACACCTTC
CASSQAGTGEFYGYTF
>TRBJ2-2|TRBD1|-|TRBV6-2/TRBV6-3
TGTGCCAGCATCCGGGACAGGGGGCTACGGGAGCTGTTTTTT
CASIRDRGLRELFF
>TRBJ1-4|-|many|TRBV27
TGTGCCAGCAGTTTTAGCTTCCGAGGAACACCTAATGAAAAACTGTTTTTT
CASSFSFRGTPNEKLFF
>TRBJ1-2|TRBD1|-|TRBV9
TGTGCCAGCAGCGTAGGAGGGAATAGCAACAGGGGCCATGGCTACACCTTC
CASSVGGNSNRGHGYTF
>TRBJ2-7|-|-|TRBV4-1
TGCGCCAGCAGCCAAGGATACTCCGCAGGCTACGGGCAGTACTTC
CASSQGYSAGYGQYF
>TRBJ2-5|-|many|TRBV10-3
TGTGCCATCAGTGGAGGTAGCGGATTGCAAGAGACCCAGTACTTC
CAISGGSGLQETQYF
>TRBJ1-2|-|many|TRBV29-1
TGCAGCGTTAACTTTAACTATGGCTACACCTTC
CSVNFNYGYTF
>TRBJ1-5|TRBD1|few|TRBV3-1
TGTGCCAGCGGGACAGAATATAGCAATCAGCCCCAGCATTTT
CASGTEYSNQPQHF
>TRBJ2-2|TRBD2|many|TRBV27
TGTGCCAGCAGCCCCGGGACTAGACCTACCGGGGAGCTGTTTTTT
CASSPGTRPTGELFF
>TRBJ1-4|-|many|TRBV28
TGTGCCAGCAGTTCTGAGGCAGTCACTAATGAAAAACTGTTTTTT
CASSSEAVTNEKLFF
>TRBJ2-2|-|-|TRBV3-1
TGTGCCAGCAGCCAAACTAAGACAGTATATGACGCGAACACCGGGGAGCTGTTGTTT
CASSQTKTVYDANTGELLF
>TRBJ2-5|TRBD2|few|TRBV5-1
TGCGCCAGCAGCCGTTCTTGGACTAGCGAAGAGACCCAGTACTTC
CASSRSWTSEETQYF
>TRBJ1-2|-|-|TRBV4-1
TGCGCCAGCAGCCAAGGGACGTCTGGCTATGGCTACACCTTC
CASSQGTSGYGYTF
>TRBJ2-2|TRBD2|-|TRBV19
TGTGCCAGTAGTAGATATCTCCGAATTCTAGCGGGAGCAAATTTAGGCTCTCCCGGGGAGCTGTTTTTT
CASSRYLRILAGANLGSPGELFF
>TRBJ1-5|-|few|TRBV7-2
TGTGCCAGCAGCTTAGGTGAGACAGGCAGGCCCCAGCATTTT
CASSLGETGRPQHF
>TRBJ1-5|-|many|TRBV2
TGTGCCAGCAGCGCCCAGGGAGGGAATCAGCCCCAGCATTTT
CASSAQGGNQPQHF
>TRBJ2-7|-|few|TRBV6-1
TGTGCCAGCAGTAGGGATGGGAGAGGATACGAGCAGTACTTC
CASSRDGRGYEQYF
>TRBJ1-5|-|-|TRBV10-3
TGTGCCATCAGTGAGGTGAGCAATCAGCCCCAGCATTTT
CAISEVSNQPQHF
>TRBJ1-5|-|-|TRBV6-5
TGTGCCAGCAGTTACCTCCAGGGCGATCAGCCCCAGCATTTT
CASSYLQGDQPQHF
>TRBJ2-1|-|-|TRBV7-9
TGTGCCAGCAGCCGACATCGCCCGAGGGGTAGTTCCAATGAGCAGTTCTTC
CASSRHRPRGSSNEQFF
>TRBJ2-7|TRBD1|many|TRBV2
TGTGCCAGCCGGCCACGTGAGGACAGGGGCTACGAGCAGTACTTC
CASRPREDRGYEQYF
>TRBJ2-7|-|-|TRBV4-1
TGCGCCAGCAGCCCGATGAAGGAGTACGAGCAGTACTTC
CASSPMKEYEQYF
>TRBJ2-2|TRBD2|few|TRBV4-2
TGTGCCAGCAGTCTAGCGGGAGTAAACACCGGGGAGCTGTTTTTT
CASSLAGVNTGELFF
>TRBJ2-7|-|-|TRBV3-1
TGTGCCAGCAGCCGGCACGGGGGTGCCGAGGAGCAGTACTTC
CASSRHGGAEEQYF
>TRBJ2-7|-|-|TRBV11-2
TGTGCCAGCAGCTCCGGGCCCCGGCCGACCTACGAGCAGTACTTC
CASSSGPRPTYEQYF
>TRBJ2-3|-|many|TRBV28
TGTGCCTGCCTTAGTGGCGGGCTCACAGATACGCAGTATTTT
CACLSGGLTDTQYF
>TRBJ1-1|TRBD1|-|TRBV13
TGTGCCAGCAGCTTCTACAGGGACAGCTCCTTGAACACTGAAGCTTTCTTT
CASSFYRDSSLNTEAFF
>TRBJ2-1|TRBD2|-|TRBV20-1
TGCAGTGCTAGTTTCGGGTTAGCGGGGGAAGCCTCGGGGTCCTACAATGAGCAGTTCTTC
CSASFGLAGEASGSYNEQFF
>TRBJ1-3|-|-|TRBV6-5
TGTGCCAGCACTTACGGACAGAGCTCTGGAAACACCATATATTTT
CASTYGQSSGNTIYF
>TRBJ1-4|-|many|TRBV28
TGTGCCAGCAGTTTATTCGGCAGGTCCAATGAAAAACTGTTTTTT
CASSLFGRSNEKLFF
>TRBJ2-5|TRBD2|many|TRBV11-2
TGTGCCAGCAGCGGGTGGACTAGCGGGAGTCGGGAGACCCAGTACTTC
CASSGWTSGSRETQYF
>TRBJ1-1|TRBD1|-|TRBV4-3
TGCGCCAGCAGTCTGGACGGGACAGGGAACACTGAAGCTTTCTTT
CASSLDGTGNTEAFF
>TRBJ1-2|TRBD1|-|TRBV6-5
TGTGCCAGCAGTTACTCGAGGACAGGTCCCCATGGCTACACCTTC
CASSYSRTGPHGYTF
>TRBJ2-1|TRBD2|many|TRBV10-3
TGTGCCACGGCGGCACTAGCGGGCCTCAATGAGCAGTTCTTC
CATAALAGLNEQFF
>TRBJ2-7|-|-|TRBV30
TGTGCCTGGGACTCCGTGAAACAGGGAATCTCCTACGAGCAGTACTTC
CAWDSVKQGISYEQYF
>TRBJ2-1|-|many|TRBV3-1
TGTGCCAGCAGCTACATCAGTCCTGAGCAGTTCTTC
CASSYISPEQFF
>TRBJ2-1|-|-|TRBV6-1
TGTGCCAGCAGTCTAACCGAACCCGGGACACTGGACAATGAGCAGTTCTTC
CASSLTEPGTLDNEQFF
>TRBJ2-2|TRBD1|many|TRBV28
TGTGCCAGCAGGCTTCCGGGACAGGGATTGAGCAAGCTGTTTTTT
CASRLPGQGLSKLFF
>TRBJ2-7|TRBD1|-|TRBV6-2/TRBV6-3
TGTGCCAGCAGACCGGGACAGGGAGGCTACGAGCAGTACTTC
CASRPGQGGYEQYF
>TRBJ2-1|TRBD2|many|TRBV11-2
TGTGCCAGCAGCTTAGACCCTAGCGGAGGTTACAATGAGCAGTTCTTC
CASSLDPSGGYNEQFF
>TRBJ2-1|TRBD2|many|TRBV9
TGTGCCAGCAGCGCCTCTTCGAGCGGGAGCTATGAGCAGTTCTTC
CASSASSSGSYEQFF
>TRBJ1-2|-|-|TRBV6-5
TGTGCCAGCAGTTACACCTACTGGGGGAACTATGGCTACACCTTC
CASSYTYWGNYGYTF
>TRBJ2-7|-|-|TRBV4-3
TGCGCCAGCAGCCAAGAGGACGGCTACGAGCAGTACTTC
CASSQEDGYEQYF
>TRBJ2-7|TRBD2|many|TRBV12-3/TRBV12-4
TGTGCCAGCAGTTGGGGGGGCTCCTACGAGCAGTACTTC
CASSWGGSYEQYF
>TRBJ1-2|-|few|TRBV18
TGTGCCAGCTCGCAAGGACGGTCAGCTAACTATGGCTACACCTTC
CASSQGRSANYGYTF
>TRBJ1-5|-|few|TRBV19
TGTGCCAGTAGTATGGGTTTTGGATTTCATCAGCCCCAGCATTTT
CASSMGFGFHQPQHF
>TRBJ1-1|TRBD1|few|TRBV19
TGTGCCAGTAGTGTACGGACAGGGGGGACTGAAGCTTTCTTT
CASSVRTGGTEAFF
>TRBJ2-1|TRBD1|many|TRBV3-1
TGTGCCAGCAGCAGGACAGGAGGCGATGAGCAGTTCTTC
CASSRTGGDEQFF
>TRBJ2-2|-|once|TRBV20-1
TGCAGTGCTGAAAAGTCCCCCGGGGAGCTGTTTTTT
CSAEKSPGELFF